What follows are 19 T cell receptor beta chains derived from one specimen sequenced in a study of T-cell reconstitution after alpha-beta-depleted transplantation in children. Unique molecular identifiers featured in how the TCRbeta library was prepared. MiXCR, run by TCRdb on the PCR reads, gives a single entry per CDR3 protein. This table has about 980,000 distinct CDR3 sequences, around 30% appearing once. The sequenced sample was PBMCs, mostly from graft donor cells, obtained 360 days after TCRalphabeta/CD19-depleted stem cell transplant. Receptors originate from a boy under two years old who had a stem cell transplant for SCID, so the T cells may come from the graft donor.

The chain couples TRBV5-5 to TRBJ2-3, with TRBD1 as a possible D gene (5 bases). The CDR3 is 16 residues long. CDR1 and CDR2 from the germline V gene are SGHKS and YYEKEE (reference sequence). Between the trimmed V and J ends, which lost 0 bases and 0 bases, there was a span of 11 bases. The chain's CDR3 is CASSLVDTTSTDTQYF. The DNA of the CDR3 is TGTGCCAGCAGCTTGGTGGACACCACTAGCACAGATACGCAGTATTTT.

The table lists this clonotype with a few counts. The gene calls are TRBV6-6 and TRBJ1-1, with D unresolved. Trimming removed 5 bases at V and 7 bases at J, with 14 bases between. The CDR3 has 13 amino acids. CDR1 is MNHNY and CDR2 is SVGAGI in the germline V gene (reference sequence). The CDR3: CASSQTVGHEAFF. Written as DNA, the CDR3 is TGTGCCAGCAGTCAAACCGTGGGCCATGAAGCTTTCTTT.

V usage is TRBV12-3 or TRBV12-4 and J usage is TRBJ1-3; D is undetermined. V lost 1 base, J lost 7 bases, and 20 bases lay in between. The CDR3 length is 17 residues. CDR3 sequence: CASSLGEGISRRNTIYF. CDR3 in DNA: TGTGCCAGCAGTTTAGGAGAAGGAATTTCCCGTCGGAACACCATATATTTT.

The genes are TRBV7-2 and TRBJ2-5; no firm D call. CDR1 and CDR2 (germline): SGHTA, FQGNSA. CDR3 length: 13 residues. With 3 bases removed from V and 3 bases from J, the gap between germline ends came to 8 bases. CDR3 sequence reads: CASSFVREETQYF. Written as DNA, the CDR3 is TGTGCCAGCAGCTTTGTCCGGGAAGAGACCCAGTACTTC.

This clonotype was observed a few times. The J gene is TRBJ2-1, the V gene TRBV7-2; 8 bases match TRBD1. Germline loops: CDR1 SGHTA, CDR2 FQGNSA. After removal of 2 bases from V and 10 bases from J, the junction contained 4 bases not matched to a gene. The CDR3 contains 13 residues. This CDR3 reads CASSLTRDREQFF. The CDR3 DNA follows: TGTGCCAGCAGCTTAACCAGGGACAGGGAGCAGTTCTTC.

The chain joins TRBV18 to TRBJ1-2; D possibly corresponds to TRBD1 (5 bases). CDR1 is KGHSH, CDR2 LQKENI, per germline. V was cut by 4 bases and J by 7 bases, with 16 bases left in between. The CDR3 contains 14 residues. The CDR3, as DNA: TGTGCCAGCTCACAGGGACCCCCGACTGGTGGCTACACCTTC. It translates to CASSQGPPTGGYTF.

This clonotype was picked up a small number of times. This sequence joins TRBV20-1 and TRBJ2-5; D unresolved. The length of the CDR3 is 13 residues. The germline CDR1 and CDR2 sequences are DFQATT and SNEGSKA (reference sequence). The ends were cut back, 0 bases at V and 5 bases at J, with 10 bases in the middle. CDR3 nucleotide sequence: TGCAGTGCTAGAGAGGTAGCTGGGGAGACCCAGTACTTC. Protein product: CSAREVAGETQYF.

CDR3 sequence reads: CSAQIAGGTYEQYF. The CDR3 coding sequence is TGCAGCGCGCAAATTGCAGGGGGGACCTACGAGCAGTACTTC. The chain carries TRBV29-1 and TRBJ2-7; D is perhaps TRBD1 (7 bases). The V gene lost 7 bases and the J gene lost 2 bases, with 18 bases spanning the gap. The CDR3 is 14 amino acids. Germline CDR1 and CDR2: SQVTM and ANQGSEA.

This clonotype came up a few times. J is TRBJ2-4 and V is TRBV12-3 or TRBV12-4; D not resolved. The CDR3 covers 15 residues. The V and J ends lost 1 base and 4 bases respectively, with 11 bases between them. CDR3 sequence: CASSLEAGVKNIQYF. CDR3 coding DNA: TGTGCCAGCAGTTTAGAGGCAGGAGTTAAAAACATTCAGTACTTC.

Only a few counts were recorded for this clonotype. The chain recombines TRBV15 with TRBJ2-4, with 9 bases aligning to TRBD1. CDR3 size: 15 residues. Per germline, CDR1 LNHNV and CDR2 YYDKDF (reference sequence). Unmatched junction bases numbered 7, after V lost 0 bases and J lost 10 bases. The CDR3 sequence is CATSRDLPDRGIQYF. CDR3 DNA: TGTGCCACCAGCAGAGATCTCCCGGACAGGGGTATTCAGTACTTC.

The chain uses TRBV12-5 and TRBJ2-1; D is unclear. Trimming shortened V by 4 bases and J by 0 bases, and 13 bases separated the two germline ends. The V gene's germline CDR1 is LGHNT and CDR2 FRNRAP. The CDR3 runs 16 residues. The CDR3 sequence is CASGSPNLYSYNEQFF. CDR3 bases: TGTGCTAGTGGTTCCCCCAACCTATACTCCTACAATGAGCAGTTCTTC.

CDR3 coding DNA: TGCAGTGCTGAGGACGCTACGGTCTCCTACGAGCAGTACTTC. Its protein is CSAEDATVSYEQYF. The chain employs TRBV20-1 and TRBJ2-7; D unclear. CDR3 length: 14 amino acids. Germline values: CDR1 DFQATT, CDR2 SNEGSKA (reference sequence). Trimming removed 5 bases from V and 0 bases from J, with 14 bases in between.

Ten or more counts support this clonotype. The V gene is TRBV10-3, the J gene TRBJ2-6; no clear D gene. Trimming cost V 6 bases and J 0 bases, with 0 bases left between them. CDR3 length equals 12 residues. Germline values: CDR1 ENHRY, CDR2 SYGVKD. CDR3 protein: CAISSGANVLTF. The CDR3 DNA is TGTGCCATCAGCTCTGGGGCCAACGTCCTGACTTTC.

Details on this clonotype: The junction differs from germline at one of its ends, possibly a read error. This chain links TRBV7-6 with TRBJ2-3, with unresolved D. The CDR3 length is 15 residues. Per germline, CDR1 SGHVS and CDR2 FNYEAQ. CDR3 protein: CASRLEGRSTDTQYF. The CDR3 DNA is TGTGCCAGCAGATTAGAAGGTAGAAGCACAGATACGCAGTATTTT.

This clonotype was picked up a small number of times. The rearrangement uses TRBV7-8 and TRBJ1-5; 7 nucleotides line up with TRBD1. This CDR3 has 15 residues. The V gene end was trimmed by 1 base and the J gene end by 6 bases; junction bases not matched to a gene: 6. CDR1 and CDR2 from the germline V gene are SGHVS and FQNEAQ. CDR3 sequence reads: CASSLGTGAGQPQHF. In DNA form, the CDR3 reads TGTGCCAGCAGCTTAGGCACAGGGGCCGGTCAGCCCCAGCATTTT. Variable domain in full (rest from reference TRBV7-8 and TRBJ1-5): GAGVSQSPRYKVAKRGQDVALRCDPISGHVSLFWYQQALGQGPEFLTYFQNEAQLDKSGLPSDRFFAERPEGSVSTLKIQRTQQEDSAVYLCASSLGTGAGQPQHFGDGTRLSIL.

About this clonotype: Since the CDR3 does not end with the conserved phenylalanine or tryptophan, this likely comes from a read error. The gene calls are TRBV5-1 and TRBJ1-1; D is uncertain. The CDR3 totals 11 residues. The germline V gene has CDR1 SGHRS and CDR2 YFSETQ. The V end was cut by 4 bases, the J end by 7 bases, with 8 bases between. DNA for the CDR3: TGCGCCAGCAGCATGGGGTTTGAAGCTTTCGTT. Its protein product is CASSMGFEAFV.

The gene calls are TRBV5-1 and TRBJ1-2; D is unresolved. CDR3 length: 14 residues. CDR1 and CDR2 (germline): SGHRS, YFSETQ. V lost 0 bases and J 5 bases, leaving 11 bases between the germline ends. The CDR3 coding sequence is TGCGCCAGCAGCTTGGGGACGGCGGAGTATGGCTACACCTTC. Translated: CASSLGTAEYGYTF. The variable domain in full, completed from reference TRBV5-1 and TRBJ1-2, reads KAGVTQTPRYLIKTRGQQVTLSCSPISGHRSVSWYQQTPGQGLQFLFEYFSETQRNKGNFPGRFSGRQFSNSRSEMNVSTLELGDSALYLCASSLGTAEYGYTFGSGTRLTVV.

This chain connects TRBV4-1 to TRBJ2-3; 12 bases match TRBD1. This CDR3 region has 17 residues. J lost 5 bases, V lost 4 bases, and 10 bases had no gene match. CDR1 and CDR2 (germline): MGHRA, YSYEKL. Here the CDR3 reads CASSLTGTGGAEDTQYF. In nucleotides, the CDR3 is TGCGCCAGCAGCCTGACCGGGACAGGGGGCGCGGAAGATACGCAGTATTTT.

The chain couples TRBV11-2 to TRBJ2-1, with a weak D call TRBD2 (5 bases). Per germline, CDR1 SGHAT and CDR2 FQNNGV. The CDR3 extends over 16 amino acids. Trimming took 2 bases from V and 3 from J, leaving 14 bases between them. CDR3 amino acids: CASSLYRLGGYNEQFF. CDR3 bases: TGTGCCAGCAGCTTATACCGACTCGGAGGCTACAATGAGCAGTTCTTC.